A single sample gave rise to the 32 T cell receptor beta chains below, sequenced in a study of tumor-infiltrating lymphocytes in localized non-small cell lung cancer. Here immunoSEQ multiplex PCR was the method, and the copy in TCRdb shows in-frame clones only, minus some. The data contain 13,000 or so clones, around four fifths of them singletons. The sequenced sample consisted of uninvolved lung tissue not adjacent to the tumor. The receptors derive from a human donor with non-small cell lung cancer.

This clone appeared once. This chain links TRBV28 with TRBJ1-5; D not certain. CDR1 and CDR2 from the germline V gene are MDHEN and SYDVKM. CDR3 length: 13 amino acids. Trimming took 8 bases from V and 5 from J, leaving 13 bases between them. CDR3 sequence: CASAPGFYQPQHF. DNA for the CDR3: TGTGCCAGCGCTCCGGGCTTTTATCAGCCCCAGCATTTT.

This clone is large within its sample. This chain's CDR3 is CASGFYTDTQYF. DNA of the CDR3: TGTGCTAGTGGTTTTTACACAGATACGCAGTATTTT. The V gene is TRBV12-5, the J gene TRBJ2-3; D gene uncertain. Per the germline V gene, CDR1 is LGHNT and CDR2 is FRNRAP. The CDR3 extends over 12 amino acids. The V and J ends lost 3 bases and 2 bases respectively, with 3 bases between them.

This rearrangement joins TRBV27 to TRBJ2-6; unclear D gene. Germline CDR1 reads MNHEY; CDR2 reads SMNVEV (reference sequence). The V gene lost 8 bases and the J gene lost 0 bases, with 11 bases spanning the gap. The CDR3 consists of 15 residues. CDR3 coding DNA: TGTGCCAGCCGATCCCTATTCTCTGGGGCCAACGTCCTGACTTTC. Translating it yields CASRSLFSGANVLTF.

The chain joins TRBV19 to TRBJ1-5; 9 bases are a match to TRBD1. After removal of 1 base from V and 2 bases from J, the junction contained 3 bases not matched to a gene. Germline CDR1 LNHDA, CDR2 SQIVND (reference sequence). This CDR3 has 16 residues. CDR3 bases: TGTGCCAGTAGTATAGTCCGGGACAGGGGCAATCAGCCCCAGCATTTT. It translates to CASSIVRDRGNQPQHF.

This chain links TRBV12-5 with TRBJ2-6, with D unresolved. The CDR3 length is 14 residues. Looked up from germline, CDR1 is LGHNT and CDR2 is FRNRAP. Trimming cost V 2 bases and J 0 bases, with 2 bases left between them. DNA for the CDR3: TGTGCTAGTGGTTTGATCTCTGGGGCCAACGTCCTGACTTTC. It codes for CASGLISGANVLTF.

This clone was seen just once. V gene TRBV2 combines with J gene TRBJ2-7, with a tentative D call TRBD2 (6 bases). Germline V CDR1 and CDR2: SNHLY, FYNNEI. The germline V and J ends were trimmed by 9 bases and 3 bases, with 15 bases remaining between them. The CDR3 totals 13 residues. The CDR3 sequence: CASGGTFHYEQYF. CDR3 bases: TGTGCCAGTGGGGGGACCTTCCACTACGAGCAGTACTTC. Variable domain in full (rest from reference TRBV2 and TRBJ2-7): EPEVTQTPSHQVTQMGQEVILRCVPISNHLYFYWYRQILGQKVEFLVSFYNNEISEKSEIFDDQFSVERPDGSNFTLKIRSTKLEDSAMYFCASGGTFHYEQYFGPGTRLTVT.

The chain couples TRBV5-1 to TRBJ1-2; D uncertain. CDR3 length: 13 residues. Germline CDR1 and CDR2: SGHRS and YFSETQ. Trimming cost V 0 bases and J 5 bases, with 8 bases left between them. This chain's CDR3 is CASSLEAYYGYTF. The CDR3 nucleotides are TGCGCCAGCAGCTTGGAAGCGTATTATGGCTACACCTTC. Filled out from reference TRBV5-1 and TRBJ1-2, the complete variable domain reads KAGVTQTPRYLIKTRGQQVTLSCSPISGHRSVSWYQQTPGQGLQFLFEYFSETQRNKGNFPGRFSGRQFSNSRSEMNVSTLELGDSALYLCASSLEAYYGYTFGSGTRLTVV.

The chain links TRBV15 to TRBJ2-4; tentatively, D is TRBD1 (5 bases). Trimming took 0 bases from V and 0 from J, leaving 15 bases between them. The CDR3 has 18 residues. Germline assignment: CDR1 LNHNV and CDR2 YYDKDF (reference sequence). The CDR3 region is CATSRDEIYRRAKNIQYF. For the CDR3, the DNA is TGTGCCACCAGCAGAGATGAGATCTACAGGAGAGCCAAAAACATTCAGTACTTC.

The chain recombines TRBV2 with TRBJ2-7; possibly TRBD1 or TRBD2 for D (5 bases each). Trimming shortened V by 4 bases and J by 7 bases, and 14 bases separated the two germline ends. From germline, CDR1 is SNHLY and CDR2 FYNNEI. The CDR3 extends over 13 amino acids. CDR3 in amino acids: CASSGDRTPEQYF. Here the CDR3 DNA reads TGTGCCAGCAGTGGGGACCGTACGCCGGAGCAGTACTTC.

The V call is TRBV10-1, the J call TRBJ2-3; D unclear. CDR3 length: 15 amino acids. Trimming removed 3 bases at V and 2 bases at J, with 12 bases between. Germline V lookup: CDR1 WNHNN, CDR2 SYGVQD (reference sequence). The CDR3 reads CASSDGVSITDTQYF. The DNA of the CDR3 is TGCGCCAGCAGTGACGGCGTTTCTATCACAGATACGCAGTATTTT.

This clone was seen only a few times. The chain couples TRBV19 to TRBJ2-4; TRBD1 agrees at 8 bases. The V and J ends lost 6 bases and 9 bases, in that order; junction bases with no gene match: 7. CDR3 length equals 13 residues. Germline V gene lookup returns CDR1 LNHDA and CDR2 SQIVND (reference sequence). As DNA, the CDR3 is TGTGCCAGTAGATGGACAGGGAACGTCATTCAGTACTTC. Protein sequence: CASRWTGNVIQYF.

The sample holds one count of this clone. The chain is built from TRBV27 and TRBJ2-5, with TRBD2 as a possible D gene (5 bases). The CDR3 totals 16 residues. The V end lost 2 bases, the J end lost 5 bases, and 18 bases lay between the germline ends. Germline loops: CDR1 MNHEY, CDR2 SMNVEV (reference sequence). The CDR3 coding sequence is TGTGCCAGCAGTTTAAGGTTGTCTAGCAAACAGGAGACCCAGTACTTC. As protein: CASSLRLSSKQETQYF.

This clone was picked up a small number of times. The chain links TRBV19 to TRBJ1-5; 9 bases map to TRBD1. The V segment lost 3 bases and the J segment 2 bases; nucleotides outside the gene matches: 5. The CDR3 runs to 16 residues. Germline CDR1 is LNHDA and CDR2 is SQIVND (reference sequence). The CDR3 nucleotides are TGTGCCAGTAGTATCGTGGGACAGGGTGGCAATCAGCCCCAGCATTTT. This codes for CASSIVGQGGNQPQHF. Full variable domain (missing parts from reference TRBV19 and TRBJ1-5): DGGITQSPKYLFRKEGQNVTLSCEQNLNHDAMYWYRQDPGQGLRLIYYSQIVNDFQKGDIAEGYSVSREKKESFPLTVTSAQKNPTAFYLCASSIVGQGGNQPQHFGDGTRLSIL.

The chain has TRBV10-1 and TRBJ2-3; perhaps TRBD2 as D (5 bases). CDR3 length equals 14 residues. The V end was cut by 3 bases, the J end by 2 bases, with 9 bases between. Looked up from germline, CDR1 is WNHNN and CDR2 is SYGVQD (reference sequence). The CDR3 region has the DNA TGCGCCAGCAGTGAAGGACGGGACACAGATACGCAGTATTTT. Translation gives CASSEGRDTDTQYF.

In its sample, this clone was seen a few times. The rearrangement joins TRBV2 to TRBJ2-2; D unresolved. Per germline, CDR1 SNHLY and CDR2 FYNNEI. The germline V and J ends were trimmed by 8 bases and 6 bases, with 13 bases remaining between them. This CDR3 spans 13 amino acids. In nucleotides, the CDR3 is TGTGCCAGCCGACGATTAGAGTCCGGGGAGCTGTTTTTT. It translates to CASRRLESGELFF.

The chain links TRBV29-1 to TRBJ2-6; tentative D call: TRBD1 (6 bases). V was cut by 3 bases and J by 0 bases, with 12 bases left in between. CDR3 length equals 16 residues. Germline CDR1 reads SQVTM; CDR2 reads ANQGSEA. In nucleotides, the CDR3 is TGCAGCGTTGACACAGGGCATGGCTCTGGGGCCAACGTCCTGACTTTC. It translates to CSVDTGHGSGANVLTF.

This clone was counted a few times. The rearrangement uses TRBV28 and TRBJ2-7, with 10 bases that match TRBD1. There are 14 residues in the CDR3. Germline values: CDR1 MDHEN, CDR2 SYDVKM. V was clipped by 3 bases and J by 4 bases; unmatched bases: 3. CDR3 residues: CASSLRQGAYEQYF. For the CDR3, the DNA is TGTGCCAGCAGTTTGCGACAGGGGGCATACGAGCAGTACTTC. The whole variable domain, filled in from reference TRBV28 and TRBJ2-7, reads DVKVTQSSRYLVKRTGEKVFLECVQDMDHENMFWYRQDPGLGLRLIYFSYDVKMKEKGDIPEGYSVSREKKERFSLILESASTNQTSMYLCASSLRQGAYEQYFGPGTRLTVT.

The chain employs TRBV6-6 and TRBJ2-2; D is undetermined. V lost 6 bases and J 0 bases, leaving 8 bases between the germline ends. The CDR3 loop spans 14 amino acids. The germline CDR1 and CDR2 sequences are MNHNY and SVGAGI (reference sequence). The CDR3 loop reads CASRRAPNTGELFF. The CDR3 DNA sequence: TGTGCCAGCAGAAGGGCCCCGAACACCGGGGAGCTGTTTTTT.

This clone was detected only a few times. The chain links TRBV14 to TRBJ2-7, with D possibly being TRBD1 (9 bases). The CDR3 runs to 15 residues. The germline CDR1 and CDR2 sequences are SGHDN and FVKESK. Trimming pared 4 bases from V and 3 bases from J, leaving 16 bases between. CDR3 sequence (DNA): TGTGCCAGCAGCCCGGGGGGGACAGGGATCTACGAGCAGTACTTC. As protein: CASSPGGTGIYEQYF.

CDR3 nucleotide sequence: TGTGCCAGCCAACTTGGACCTTCGACAGATACGCAGTATTTT. It yields the protein CASQLGPSTDTQYF. The J gene is TRBJ2-3, the V gene TRBV5-6; D unresolved. Trimming shortened V by 7 bases and J by 3 bases, and 15 bases separated the two germline ends. The CDR3 totals 14 residues. Germline loops: CDR1 SGHDT, CDR2 YYEEEE.

In its sample, this clone was seen once. The rearrangement links TRBV7-2 to TRBJ2-7; D perhaps matches TRBD1 (7 bases). The CDR3 runs to 15 residues. The germline V gene encodes CDR1 SGHTA and CDR2 FQGNSA. Trimming shortened V by 1 base and J by 4 bases, and 14 bases separated the two germline ends. The DNA for the CDR3 is TGTGCCAGCAGCTTAGGGGGGTCAGGGGGGTACGAGCAGTACTTC. Protein product: CASSLGGSGGYEQYF.

V and J are TRBV11-2 and TRBJ2-6; D may be TRBD1 (6 bases). CDR3 size: 16 residues. V dropped 0 bases and J dropped 0 bases, with 6 bases sitting between them. CDR1 and CDR2 (germline): SGHAT, FQNNGV. The DNA of the CDR3 is TGTGCCAGCAGCTTAGAAGGGGGCTCTGGGGCCAACGTCCTGACTTTC. It translates to CASSLEGGSGANVLTF.

This clone was counted between two and nine times. V and J are TRBV19 and TRBJ2-5; D possibly matches TRBD1 or TRBD2 (5 bases each). The V gene's germline CDR1 is LNHDA and CDR2 SQIVND (reference sequence). The CDR3 has 17 residues. V lost 5 bases, J lost 4 bases, and 23 bases lay in between. The CDR3 region is CASSSRDANQLRETQYF. The CDR3 DNA reads as TGTGCCAGTAGTTCCCGGGACGCTAACCAGTTAAGAGAGACCCAGTACTTC. Combining the CDR3 with reference TRBV19 and TRBJ2-5 gives the whole variable domain DGGITQSPKYLFRKEGQNVTLSCEQNLNHDAMYWYRQDPGQGLRLIYYSQIVNDFQKGDIAEGYSVSREKKESFPLTVTSAQKNPTAFYLCASSSRDANQLRETQYFGPGTRLLVL.

This clone is a singleton in its sample. In DNA, the CDR3 is TGTGCCACCAGCAGGCGACGGGAAGCAACTAATGAAAAACTGTTTTTT. Translated: CATSRRREATNEKLFF. The chain recombines TRBV15 with TRBJ1-4; D gene unclear. Germline-derived CDR1 and CDR2 are LNHNV and YYDKDF (reference sequence). V gave up 3 bases and J gave up 0 bases, with 11 bases separating them. This CDR3 is 16 amino acids long.

The chain joins TRBV29-1 to TRBJ1-2, with D perhaps matching TRBD1 (6 bases). CDR3 length: 13 residues. The V gene lost 8 bases and the J gene lost 5 bases, with 18 bases spanning the gap. The germline V gene encodes CDR1 SQVTM and CDR2 ANQGSEA. The CDR3: CSIPGHQPYGYTF. The DNA for the CDR3 is TGCAGCATACCGGGACACCAACCGTATGGCTACACCTTC.

The DNA of the CDR3 is TGTGCCAGCAGCCAAGAGACAGGGGGAAGCACTGAAGCTTTCTTT. Protein: CASSQETGGSTEAFF. The chain employs TRBV4-2 and TRBJ1-1; 9 nucleotides agree with TRBD1. The V and J ends lost 0 bases and 4 bases, in that order; junction bases with no gene match: 3. Germline-derived CDR1 and CDR2 are LGHNA and YNFKEQ. This CDR3 region has 15 residues.

This clone appeared a few times. Other nucleotide sequences in the sample specify the same CDR3. V is TRBV5-1 and J is TRBJ1-4; the D gene is possibly TRBD1 (6 bases). Germline V gene data show CDR1 as SGHRS and CDR2 as YFSETQ. There are 15 residues in the CDR3. V lost 0 bases to trimming and J lost 3 bases, with 9 bases between them. This chain's CDR3 is CASSLDRVANEKLFF. As DNA, the CDR3 is TGCGCCAGCAGCTTGGACAGGGTCGCTAATGAAAAACTGTTTTTT.

The chain is built from TRBV19 and TRBJ2-7, with 7 bases matching TRBD1. This CDR3 spans 14 amino acids. J gave up 1 base and V 8 bases, and 8 bases lay outside the gene matches. From germline, CDR1 is LNHDA and CDR2 SQIVND (reference sequence). The CDR3 DNA sequence: TGTGCCAGTCAGGGCCCGGGACAGTCCTACGAGCAGTACTTC. Translation: CASQGPGQSYEQYF.

The chain has TRBV27 and TRBJ1-2, with D maybe TRBD1 (6 bases). The germline V gene has CDR1 MNHEY and CDR2 SMNVEV (reference sequence). Trimming took 6 bases from V and 3 from J, leaving 23 bases between them. The CDR3 loop spans 17 amino acids. CDR3 DNA sequence: TGTGCCAGCAGCAAGGGGGGATGGACCCTCCATCACTATGGCTACACCTTC. This encodes CASSKGGWTLHHYGYTF.

V and J are TRBV19 and TRBJ2-7, with TRBD1 matching over 7 bases. Per the germline V gene, CDR1 is LNHDA and CDR2 is SQIVND (reference sequence). The CDR3 has 15 residues. Trimming at V came to 3 bases and at J to 2 bases, leaving 7 bases not matched to a gene. CDR3 nucleotide sequence: TGTGCCAGTAGTATTGGAACAGGGGTTACCTACGAGCAGTACTTC. Translation: CASSIGTGVTYEQYF.

The rearrangement links TRBV5-1 to TRBJ2-5; 9 nucleotides match TRBD2. The CDR3 sequence is 17 residues long. J gave up 1 base and V 0 bases, and 7 bases lay outside the gene matches. CDR1 is SGHRS, CDR2 YFSETQ, per germline. This CDR3 is CASSLATRGGAQETQYF. CDR3 in DNA: TGCGCCAGCAGCTTGGCCACTCGCGGGGGGGCCCAAGAGACCCAGTACTTC.

The chain couples TRBV11-3 to TRBJ2-2; 7 bases fit TRBD1. The CDR3 extends over 15 amino acids. CDR1 is SGHNT, CDR2 YENEEA, per germline. Trimming removed 2 bases from V and 6 bases from J; junction bases left unmatched: 6. The CDR3 spells CASSLRGQGAGELFF. DNA for the CDR3: TGTGCCAGCAGCTTAAGAGGCCAGGGGGCCGGGGAGCTGTTTTTT. Full variable domain (missing parts from reference TRBV11-3 and TRBJ2-2): EAGVVQSPRYKIIEKKQPVAFWCNPISGHNTLYWYLQNLGQGPELLIRYENEEAVDDSQLPKDRFSAERLKGVDSTLKIQPAELGDSAVYLCASSLRGQGAGELFFGEGSRLTVL.